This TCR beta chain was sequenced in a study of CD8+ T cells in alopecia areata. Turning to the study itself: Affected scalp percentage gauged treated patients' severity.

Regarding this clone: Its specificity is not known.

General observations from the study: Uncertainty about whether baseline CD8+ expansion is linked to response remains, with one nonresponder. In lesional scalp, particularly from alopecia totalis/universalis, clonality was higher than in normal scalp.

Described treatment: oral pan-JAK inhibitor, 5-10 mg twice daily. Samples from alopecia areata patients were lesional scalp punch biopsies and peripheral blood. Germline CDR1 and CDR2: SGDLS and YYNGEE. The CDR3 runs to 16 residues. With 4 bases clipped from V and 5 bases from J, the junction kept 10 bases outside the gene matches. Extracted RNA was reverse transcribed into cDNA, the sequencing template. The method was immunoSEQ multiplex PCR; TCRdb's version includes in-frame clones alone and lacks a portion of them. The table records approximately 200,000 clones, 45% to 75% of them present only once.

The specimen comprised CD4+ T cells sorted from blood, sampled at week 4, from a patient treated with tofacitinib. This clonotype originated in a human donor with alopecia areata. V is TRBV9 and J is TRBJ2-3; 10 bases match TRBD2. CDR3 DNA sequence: TGTGCCAGCAGCACTCGAGCGGGAGGGCATGGAGATACGCAGTATTTT. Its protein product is CASSTRAGGHGDTQYF.